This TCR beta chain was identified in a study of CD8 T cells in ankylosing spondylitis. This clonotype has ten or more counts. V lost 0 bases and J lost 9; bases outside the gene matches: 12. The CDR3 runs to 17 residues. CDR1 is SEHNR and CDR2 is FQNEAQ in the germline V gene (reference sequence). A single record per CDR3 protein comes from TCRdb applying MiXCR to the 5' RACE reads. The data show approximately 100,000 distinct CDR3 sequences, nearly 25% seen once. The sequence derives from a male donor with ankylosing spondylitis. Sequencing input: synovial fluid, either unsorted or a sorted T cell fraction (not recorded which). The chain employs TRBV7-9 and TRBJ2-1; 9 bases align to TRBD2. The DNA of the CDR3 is TGTGCCAGCAGCTTAGCCGGGGTGGCGGGAGGGCCCAGTGAGCAGTTCTTC. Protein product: CASSLAGVAGGPSEQFF.